The 3 T cell receptor beta chains reported below all come from one sample, sequenced in a study of blood T cells in healthy people across ages. Sample-barcoded 5' priming and a J-beta primer mix drove a second PCR of 7 to 11 cycles. In TCRdb, the 5' RACE reads were re-called with MiXCR into one record per CDR3 protein. The table has 1 million to 1.2 million distinct CDR3 sequences, 35% to 40% seen once; the top ten hold around 13%. The material sequenced was blood. These receptors all stem from a man younger than 35 in good health.

This chain connects TRBV21-1 to TRBJ1-2; whether TRBD1, the table's D call, matches the DNA was not checked. TRBV21-1 is shown as a pseudogene. The CDR3 sequence is 12 residues long. CDR3 nucleotides: TGTGCCAGCTGCCCGGGTGACTATGGCTACACCTTC. Translation gives CASCPGDYGYTF.

This CDR3 is CASSLPYAEAFF. Written as DNA, the CDR3 is TGTGCCAGCAGCTTACCCTACGCTGAAGCTTTCTTT. The chain recombines TRBV5-6 with TRBJ1-1; D is unresolved. Germline V lookup: CDR1 SGHDT, CDR2 YYEEEE. Trimming removed 2 bases at V and 6 bases at J, with 8 bases between. CDR3 length: 12 amino acids. The variable domain in full, completed from reference TRBV5-6 and TRBJ1-1, reads DAGVTQSPTHLIKTRGQQVTLRCSPKSGHDTVSWYQQALGQGPQFIFQYYEEEERQRGNFPDRFSGHQFPNYSSELNVNALLLGDSALYLCASSLPYAEAFFGQGTRLTVV.

Only a few counts were recorded for this clonotype. The rearrangement uses TRBV20-1 and TRBJ2-3, with 9 bases matching TRBD2. Germline-derived CDR1 and CDR2 are DFQATT and SNEGSKA (reference sequence). The CDR3 spans 14 residues. J was trimmed by 4 bases and V by 5 bases; bases with no gene match: 7. The chain's CDR3 is CSAPIAGAPDTQYF. CDR3 nucleotide sequence: TGCAGTGCTCCGATAGCGGGGGCCCCAGATACGCAGTATTTT.